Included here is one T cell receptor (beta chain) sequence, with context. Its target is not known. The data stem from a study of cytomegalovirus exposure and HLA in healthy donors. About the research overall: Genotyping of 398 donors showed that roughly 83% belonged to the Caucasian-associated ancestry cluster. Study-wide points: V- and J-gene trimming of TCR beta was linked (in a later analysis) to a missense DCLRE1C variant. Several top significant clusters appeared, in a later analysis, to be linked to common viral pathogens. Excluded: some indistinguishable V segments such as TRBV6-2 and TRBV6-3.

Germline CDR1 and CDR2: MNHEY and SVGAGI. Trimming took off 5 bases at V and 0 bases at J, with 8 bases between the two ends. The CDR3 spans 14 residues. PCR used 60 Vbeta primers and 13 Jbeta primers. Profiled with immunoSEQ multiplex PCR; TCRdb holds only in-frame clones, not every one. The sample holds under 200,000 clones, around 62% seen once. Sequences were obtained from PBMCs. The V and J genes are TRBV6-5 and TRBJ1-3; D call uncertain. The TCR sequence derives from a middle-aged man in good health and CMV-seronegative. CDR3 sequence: CASSRRSSGNTIYF. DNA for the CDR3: TGTGCCAGCAGTCGACGGAGCTCTGGAAACACCATATATTTT.